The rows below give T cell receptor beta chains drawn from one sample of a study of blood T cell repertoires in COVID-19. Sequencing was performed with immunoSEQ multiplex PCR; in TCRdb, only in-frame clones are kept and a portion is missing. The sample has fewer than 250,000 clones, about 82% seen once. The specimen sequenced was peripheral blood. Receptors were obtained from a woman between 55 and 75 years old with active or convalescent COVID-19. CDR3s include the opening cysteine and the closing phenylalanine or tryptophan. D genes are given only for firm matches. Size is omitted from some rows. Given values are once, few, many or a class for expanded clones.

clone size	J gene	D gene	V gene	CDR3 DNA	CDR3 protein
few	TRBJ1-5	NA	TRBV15	TGTGCCACCAGCAGAGAGCGGGGGTTGGGTCAGCCCCAGCATTTT	CATSRERGLGQPQHF
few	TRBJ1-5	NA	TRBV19	TGTGCCAGTAAGGTCCGGGGAGATAGCAATCAGCCCCAGCATTTT	CASKVRGDSNQPQHF
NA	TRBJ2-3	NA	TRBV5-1	TGCGCCAGCAGCTTGCGTGCAGATACGCAGTATTTT	CASSLRADTQYF
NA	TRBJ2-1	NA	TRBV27	TGTGCCAGCACGAAAGGGGGGGCCTGGAATGAGCAGTTCTTC	CASTKGGAWNEQFF
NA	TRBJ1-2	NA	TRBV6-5	TGTGCCAGCAGTTACACCCGGACAGCGAGTTATGGCTACACCTTC	CASSYTRTASYGYTF
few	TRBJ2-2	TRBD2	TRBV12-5	TGTGCTAGTGGTCCCCCCCTAGCGGGAGCGAACACCGGGGAGCTGTTTTTT	CASGPPLAGANTGELFF
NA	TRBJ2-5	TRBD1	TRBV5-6	TGTGCCAGCAGCTTGAGGCCAGGGGGCCAAGAGACCCAGTACTTC	CASSLRPGGQETQYF
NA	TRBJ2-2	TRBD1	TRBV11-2	TGTGCCAGCAGCCCAACAGGGGCGAACACCGGGGAGCTGTTTTTT	CASSPTGANTGELFF
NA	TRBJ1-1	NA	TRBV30	TGTGCCTGGAGTTTCCGAGCATCTGAAGCTTTCTTT	CAWSFRASEAFF
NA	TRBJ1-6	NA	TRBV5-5	TGTGCCAGCAGCCGACAGGAGAGCTCCTATAATTCACCCCTCCACTTT	CASSRQESSYNSPLHF
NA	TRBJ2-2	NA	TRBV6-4	TGTGCCAGCAGTGCTGAGCCTATGGCGAACACCGGGGAGCTGTTTTTT	CASSAEPMANTGELFF
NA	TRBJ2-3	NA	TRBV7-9	TGTGCCAGCAGCTTCCCCTTAGAACAGGCAGATACGCAGTATTTT	CASSFPLEQADTQYF
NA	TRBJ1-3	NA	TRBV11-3	TGTGCCAGCAGCTTATTCCCCCGGGGGGGAAACACCATATATTTT	CASSLFPRGGNTIYF
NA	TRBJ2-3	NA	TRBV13	TGTGCCAGCAGCCGAGGGGGTAGCAGTACAGATACGCAGTATTTT	CASSRGGSSTDTQYF
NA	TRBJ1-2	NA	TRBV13	TGTGCCAGCAGCTTACTCGACAGAGAGGACTATGGCTACACCTTC	CASSLLDREDYGYTF
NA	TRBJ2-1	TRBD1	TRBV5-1	TGCGCCAGCAGCCCCCGGGACAGGGTCAATGAGCAGTTCTTC	CASSPRDRVNEQFF
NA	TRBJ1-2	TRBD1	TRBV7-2	TGTGCCAGCAGCTTAGATGGTGGACAGGCGCGGGGCTACACCTTC	CASSLDGGQARGYTF
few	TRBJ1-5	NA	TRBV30	TGTGCCGTCGGACACTATAGCAATCAGCCCCAGCATTTT	CAVGHYSNQPQHF
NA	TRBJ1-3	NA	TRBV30	TGTGCCTGGATGGGTGGGACATCCGGCTCTGGAAACACCATATATTTT	CAWMGGTSGSGNTIYF
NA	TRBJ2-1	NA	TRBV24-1	TGTGCCACCAGTGATAGGGGTCCCCTTCAGAACTCCTACAATGAGCAGTTCTTC	CATSDRGPLQNSYNEQFF
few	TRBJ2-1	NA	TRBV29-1	TGCAGCGTTGAAGGACTCAGCTCCTACAATGAGCAGTTCTTC	CSVEGLSSYNEQFF
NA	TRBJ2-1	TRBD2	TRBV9	TGTGCCAGCAGCGACGAACCGGGACTAGCGGTGAACAATGAGCAGTTCTTC	CASSDEPGLAVNNEQFF
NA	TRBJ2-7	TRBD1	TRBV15	TGTGCCACCAGCAGAGATGTCAGGGGGACCTACGAGCAGTACTTC	CATSRDVRGTYEQYF
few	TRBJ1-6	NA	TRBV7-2	TGTGCCAGCAGCTTAGACCGGACTATTCAGACTTCACCCCTCCACTTT	CASSLDRTIQTSPLHF
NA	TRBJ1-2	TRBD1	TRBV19	TGTGCCAGTAGTCAGGGGGTTGGTAACTATGGCTACACCTTC	CASSQGVGNYGYTF
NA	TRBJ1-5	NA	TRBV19	TGTGCCAGTAGTCCGTTCCCAGCGGAGTATGGCAATCAGCCCCAGCATTTT	CASSPFPAEYGNQPQHF
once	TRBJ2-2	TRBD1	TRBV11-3	TGTGCCAGCAGCCCCAGACAGGGGGACACCGGGGAGCTGTTTTTT	CASSPRQGDTGELFF